The rows below give T cell receptor beta chains drawn from one sample of a study of cytomegalovirus exposure and HLA in healthy donors. Assay used: immunoSEQ multiplex PCR; TCRdb lists only in-frame clones, some missing. This sample has some 120,000 clones, with more than 80% found just once. Sequenced sample: PBMCs. Receptors originate from a woman aged 30 to 39 in good health and CMV-seropositive. Each CDR3 is given with its conserved first and last residue. A D gene is named only where the DNA matches it firmly. Some rows have no size entry. The others give once, few or many, or a class for an expanded clone.

>once|TRBV29-1|TRBJ2-3|.
CTFRRGDTQYF
TGCACCTTCCGAAGGGGAGATACGCAGTATTTT
>.|TRBV28|TRBJ1-3|TRBD1
CASSASGQGDTIYF
TGTGCCAGCAGTGCCTCGGGACAGGGCGACACCATATATTTT
>.|TRBV9|TRBJ1-6|TRBD1
CASSLGTGGNSPLHF
TGTGCCAGCAGCCTCGGGACAGGGGGAAATTCACCCCTCCACTTT
>.|TRBV28|TRBJ2-2|.
CASTNQDPGQRRGGTGELFF
TGTGCCAGCACCAACCAAGATCCGGGACAGCGGCGGGGTGGCACCGGGGAGCTGTTTTTT
>.|TRBV6-1|TRBJ2-5|.
CASGQGPWETQYF
TGTGCCTCAGGACAAGGACCTTGGGAGACCCAGTACTTC
>.|TRBV19|TRBJ1-5|TRBD1
CASSAGTEDQPQHF
TGTGCCAGTAGTGCCGGGACAGAAGATCAGCCCCAGCATTTT
>.|TRBV30|TRBJ1-6|.
CAWSVLGSPGGSPLHF
TGTGCCTGGAGTGTACTTGGGAGCCCGGGAGGATCACCCCTCCACTTT
>.|TRBV7-3|TRBJ2-3|.
CASSSAGDTQYF
TGTGCCAGCAGCTCCGCGGGAGATACGCAGTATTTT
>.|TRBV28|TRBJ2-7|TRBD1
CASSGQGATYEQYF
TGTGCCAGCAGTGGACAGGGCGCAACCTACGAGCAGTACTTC
>.|TRBV7-6|TRBJ2-3|TRBD2
CASSFLAGEEADTQYF
TGTGCCAGCAGCTTTCTAGCGGGAGAAGAGGCAGATACGCAGTATTTT
>.|TRBV15|TRBJ2-3|.
CATSNGLITPLDTQYF
TGTGCCACCAGCAACGGACTAATAACCCCCCTGGATACGCAGTATTTT
>once|TRBV2|TRBJ2-5|.
CASSERTQETQYF
TGTGCCAGCAGTGAAAGGACTCAAGAGACCCAGTACTTC
>once|TRBV19|TRBJ1-2|TRBD1
CASSPSGQEYGYTF
TGTGCCAGTAGTCCCTCGGGACAGGAGTATGGCTACACCTTC
>.|TRBV7-3|TRBJ2-1|.
CASSSPGRDYNEQFF
TGTGCCAGCAGCTCCCCGGGGCGGGACTACAATGAGCAGTTCTTC
>.|TRBV30|TRBJ1-1|TRBD1
CAWSRTGWGAFF
TGTGCCTGGAGTCGGACAGGCTGGGGAGCTTTCTTT
>.|TRBV7-8|TRBJ2-7|.
CASIREQYF
TGTGCCAGCATCCGGGAGCAGTACTTC
>.|TRBV28|TRBJ2-7|TRBD2
CATLLAGEYEQYF
TGTGCCACCCTACTAGCGGGAGAGTACGAGCAGTACTTC
>.|TRBV7-3|TRBJ1-6|TRBD1
CASSSGQGEPLHF
TGTGCCAGCAGCTCCGGACAGGGAGAACCCCTCCACTTT